This T cell receptor (beta chain) was recorded in a study of blood T cell repertoires in COVID-19. TCRdb keeps only in-frame clones here, not all; method: immunoSEQ multiplex PCR. The data contain a few hundred thousand clones, more than 85% of them seen just once; the ten biggest clones take up 0.9% to 1.2%. Individuals drawn from 24 US areas were about 18 to 100 years old. Sequenced input: PBMCs or T cells enriched from blood (not recorded which). The origin of this receptor is a woman aged 30 to 39 who had recovered from COVID-19.

CDR3 sequence: CASSSRDRLGNNEQFF. CDR3 in DNA: TGTGCCAGCAGCTCTCGGGATCGGCTCGGCAACAATGAGCAGTTCTTC. The chain recombines TRBV9 with TRBJ2-1, with a weak D call TRBD2 (5 bases). CDR1 and CDR2 (germline): SGDLS, YYNGEE. Trimming left V 4 bases short and J 5 bases short, with 19 bases between. The CDR3 consists of 16 residues. The full variable domain, its missing parts supplied by reference TRBV9 and TRBJ2-1, is DSGVTQTPKHLITATGQRVTLRCSPRSGDLSVYWYQQSLDQGLQFLIQYYNGEERAKGNILERFSAQQFPDLHSELNLSSLELGDSALYFCASSSRDRLGNNEQFFGPGTRLTVL.